These 21 T cell receptor beta chains were sequenced from one sample in a study of shared clonotypes between healthy human individuals. Only in-frame clones appear in the TCRdb table, and some are missing; sequencing was by immunoSEQ multiplex PCR. Of approximately 1.4 million clones in the sample, around 98% were seen once. Sequencing was performed on naive CD4+ T cells sorted from blood. Subset described: CD45RA+ positively selected. These receptors all come from a man younger than 45 in good health.

The chain employs TRBV30 and TRBJ2-5, with D possibly matching TRBD1 (5 bases). From germline, CDR1 is GTSNPN and CDR2 SVGIG (reference sequence). CDR3 length equals 13 residues. V was cut by 3 bases and J by 5 bases, with 13 bases left in between. CDR3 sequence: CAWRARQWETQYF. CDR3 nucleotide sequence: TGTGCCTGGAGAGCCAGACAGTGGGAGACCCAGTACTTC.

The gene calls are TRBV5-5 and TRBJ2-1; 7 bases fit TRBD1. This CDR3 has 15 residues. J gave up 0 bases and V 3 bases, and 3 bases lay outside the gene matches. Germline V gives CDR1 SGHKS, CDR2 YYEKEE (reference sequence). The CDR3 is CASSWGQSSYNEQFF. The CDR3 DNA reads TGTGCCAGCAGCTGGGGACAGAGCTCCTACAATGAGCAGTTCTTC.

CDR3 region: CASSGQRESYEQYF. The CDR3 DNA reads as TGTGCCAGCAGTGGACAGCGGGAGTCCTACGAGCAGTACTTC. The gene calls are TRBV27 and TRBJ2-7, with 8 bases identical to TRBD2. This CDR3 comprises 14 residues. V was pared by 5 bases and J by 1 base, with 4 bases of the junction left unmatched. Germline V gives CDR1 MNHEY, CDR2 SMNVEV (reference sequence).

Regarding this clone: The same CDR3 can be traced to other DNA sequences in this sample. CDR3 coding DNA: TGCAGTGCTAGAGTACAAGAGACCCAGTACTTC. Its translation: CSARVQETQYF. The genes are TRBV20-1 and TRBJ2-5, with D unclear. V was shortened by 1 base and J by 2 bases, with 2 bases between the two germline ends. The CDR3 spans 11 residues. The V gene's germline CDR1 is DFQATT and CDR2 SNEGSKA (reference sequence).

This clone was counted a single time. V is TRBV7-2 and J is TRBJ2-4, with 10 nucleotides matching TRBD2. The V and J ends lost 5 bases and 2 bases, in that order; junction bases with no gene match: 6. Germline CDR1 and CDR2: SGHTA and FQGNSA. The CDR3 length is 16 residues. The CDR3 loop is CASSPPTSGTKNIQYF. As DNA, the CDR3 is TGTGCCAGCAGCCCGCCAACTAGCGGGACCAAAAACATTCAGTACTTC.

This chain uses TRBV18 with TRBJ1-1, with a weak D call TRBD1 (5 bases). The CDR3 has 15 amino acids. Trimming stripped 3 bases from V and 3 bases from J, with 14 bases between. Per germline, CDR1 KGHSH and CDR2 LQKENI. As DNA, the CDR3 is TGTGCCAGCTCACCTAACGGGGGGGTGGACACTGAAGCTTTCTTT. This gives the protein CASSPNGGVDTEAFF.

The chain couples TRBV10-3 to TRBJ2-5; 8 bases line up with TRBD2. The tail of the sequence fits TRBJ2-7 better, so the J call may be wrong. Germline CDR1 is ENHRY and CDR2 is SYGVKD. This CDR3 has 14 residues. The chain's CDR3 is CAISEGGRFDEQYF. Written as DNA, the CDR3 is TGTGCCATCAGTGAAGGCGGGAGGTTCGACGAGCAGTACTTC.

Worth noting for this clone: Other nucleotide sequences in the sample specify the same CDR3. V and J are TRBV27 and TRBJ1-1, with D unresolved. Germline assignment: CDR1 MNHEY and CDR2 SMNVEV (reference sequence). This CDR3 is 13 amino acids long. V was cut by 0 bases and J by 1 base, with 3 bases left in between. The CDR3 loop reads CASSLSRNTEAFF. Here the CDR3 DNA reads TGTGCCAGCAGTTTATCACGGAACACTGAAGCTTTCTTT.

J is TRBJ2-5 and V is TRBV5-6; possible D gene TRBD1, 6 bases. The germline V gene encodes CDR1 SGHDT and CDR2 YYEEEE. The CDR3 length is 16 residues. The V end was cut by 2 bases, the J end by 5 bases, with 19 bases between. DNA of the CDR3: TGTGCCAGCAGCTTCTACGTAGGGGGTCTGGGCGAGACCCAGTACTTC. Residues: CASSFYVGGLGETQYF. Supplemented by reference TRBV5-6 and TRBJ2-5, the full variable domain reads DAGVTQSPTHLIKTRGQQVTLRCSPKSGHDTVSWYQQALGQGPQFIFQYYEEEERQRGNFPDRFSGHQFPNYSSELNVNALLLGDSALYLCASSFYVGGLGETQYFGPGTRLLVL.

This chain uses TRBV7-2 with TRBJ2-3, with TRBD2 as a possible D gene (7 bases). V shed 2 bases and J shed 1 base, with 13 bases lying between them. Germline CDR1 and CDR2: SGHTA and FQGNSA. The CDR3 extends over 16 amino acids. CDR3 residues: CASSLRGEGGTDTQYF. The DNA of the CDR3 is TGTGCCAGCAGCTTACGGGGGGAGGGGGGCACAGATACGCAGTATTTT.

This chain links TRBV11-2 with TRBJ2-1; unclear D gene. This CDR3 is 16 amino acids long. The ends were cut back, 0 bases at V and 5 bases at J, with 14 bases in the middle. CDR1 is SGHAT, CDR2 FQNNGV, per germline. In DNA form, the CDR3 reads TGTGCCAGCAGCTTAGATCTGGAAGCACAAAACAATGAGCAGTTCTTC. Its protein is CASSLDLEAQNNEQFF.

J is TRBJ2-5 and V is TRBV2; a weak D match, TRBD2 (6 bases). The CDR3 covers 13 residues. V gave up 8 bases and J gave up 1 base, with 11 bases separating them. The germline gives CDR1 SNHLY, CDR2 FYNNEI. The DNA for the CDR3 is TGTGCCAGCCTCAGGAGGGCCCAAGAGACCCAGTACTTC. Translating gives CASLRRAQETQYF.

V is TRBV28 and J is TRBJ2-3; no definite D call. Per the germline V gene, CDR1 is MDHEN and CDR2 is SYDVKM. Trimming pared 2 bases from V and 1 base from J, leaving 10 bases between. This CDR3 region has 15 residues. The CDR3 loop reads CASSLDSVGTDTQYF. The CDR3 bases are TGTGCCAGCAGTTTAGACTCGGTGGGCACAGATACGCAGTATTTT.

This clone was recorded once. The rearrangement joins TRBV7-6 to TRBJ1-1; 10 nucleotides match TRBD1. After removal of 5 bases from V and 5 bases from J, the junction contained 5 bases not matched to a gene. The CDR3 contains 14 residues. Germline CDR1 SGHVS, CDR2 FNYEAQ. DNA of the CDR3: TGTGCCAGCAGCCCCGGGACAGGGGAGACTGAAGCTTTCTTT. This codes for CASSPGTGETEAFF.

This chain links TRBV7-9 with TRBJ2-1; TRBD1 matches 7 bases. CDR1 is SEHNR, CDR2 FQNEAQ, per germline (reference sequence). This CDR3 comprises 13 residues. The ends lost 3 bases at V and 5 bases at J; junction bases unmatched: 1. The CDR3 region has the DNA TGTGCCAGCAGCTTGCAGGGGGACAATGAGCAGTTCTTC. Protein: CASSLQGDNEQFF.

The CDR3 DNA reads as TGTGCCAGCAGTTACTCGTGGCGGCAGCAAGACTATGGCTACACCTTC. Its translation is CASSYSWRQQDYGYTF. The chain is built from TRBV6-5 and TRBJ1-2; no firm D call. The CDR3 extends over 16 amino acids. Germline V gene sequence: CDR1 MNHEY, CDR2 SVGAGI. Trimming removed 0 bases from V and 3 bases from J, with 14 bases in between.

This chain links TRBV27 with TRBJ2-7; TRBD1 agrees at 8 bases. The germline V gene encodes CDR1 MNHEY and CDR2 SMNVEV (reference sequence). J lost 6 bases, V lost 6 bases, and 13 bases had no gene match. The CDR3 has 15 amino acids. CDR3 nucleotide sequence: TGTGCCAGCAGACGACCCGGACAGGGAGGCGGCGAGCAGTACTTC. Translated, it gives CASRRPGQGGGEQYF.

This clone was detected once. The chain uses TRBV7-9 and TRBJ2-2; no clear D gene. The germline gives CDR1 SEHNR, CDR2 FQNEAQ (reference sequence). The CDR3 totals 17 residues. The germline V and J ends were trimmed by 3 bases and 4 bases, with 18 bases remaining between them. CDR3 protein: CASSFRVVGSGTGELFF. The CDR3 region has the DNA TGTGCCAGCAGCTTTCGGGTGGTCGGGTCGGGCACCGGGGAGCTGTTTTTT.

The chain is built from TRBV18 and TRBJ1-5; 7 nucleotides line up with TRBD1. The ends lost 4 bases at V and 2 bases at J; junction bases unmatched: 2. The CDR3 is 14 residues long. Germline assignment: CDR1 KGHSH and CDR2 LQKENI. CDR3 DNA sequence: TGTGCCAGCTCACAAGGACAGGGCAATCAGCCCCAGCATTTT. Amino acid sequence: CASSQGQGNQPQHF.

The chain couples TRBV18 to TRBJ2-5, with 10 bases that match TRBD2. This CDR3 contains 20 residues. CDR1 and CDR2 (germline): KGHSH, LQKENI. V shed 3 bases, J shed 1 base, and the junction held 17 bases outside the gene matches. CDR3 DNA sequence: TGTGCCAGCTCACCCTCTGGTTCCAGCGGGAGGGGAGGGCGCCAAGAGACCCAGTACTTC. It codes for CASSPSGSSGRGGRQETQYF.

This sequence joins TRBV28 and TRBJ2-1, with 13 bases fitting TRBD2. J gave up 8 bases and V 4 bases, and 11 bases lay outside the gene matches. The CDR3 contains 17 residues. Germline V lookup: CDR1 MDHEN, CDR2 SYDVKM. CDR3 sequence: CASSSPGLAGVVYEQFF. The CDR3 DNA reads TGTGCCAGCAGTTCCCCTGGACTAGCGGGAGTGGTTTATGAGCAGTTCTTC.